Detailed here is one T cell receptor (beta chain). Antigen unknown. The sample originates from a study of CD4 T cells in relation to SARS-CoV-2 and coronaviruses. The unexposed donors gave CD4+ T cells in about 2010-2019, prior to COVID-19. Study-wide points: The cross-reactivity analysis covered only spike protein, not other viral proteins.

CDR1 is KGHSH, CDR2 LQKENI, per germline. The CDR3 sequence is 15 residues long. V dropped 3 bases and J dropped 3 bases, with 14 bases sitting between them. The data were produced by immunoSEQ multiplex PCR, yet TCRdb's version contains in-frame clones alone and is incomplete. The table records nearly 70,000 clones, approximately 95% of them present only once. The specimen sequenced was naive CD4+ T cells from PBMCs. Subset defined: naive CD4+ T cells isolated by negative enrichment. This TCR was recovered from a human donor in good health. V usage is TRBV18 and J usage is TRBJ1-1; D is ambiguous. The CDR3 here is CASSPTRGRDTEAFF. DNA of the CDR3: TGTGCCAGCTCACCCACGAGAGGGAGGGACACTGAAGCTTTCTTT.